The rows below give T cell receptor beta chains drawn from one sample of a study of control samples from healthy donors and cancer patients. The method was immunoSEQ multiplex PCR; TCRdb's version includes in-frame clones alone and lacks a portion of them. Among around 81,000 clones, more than 85% were seen once, and the ten largest hold roughly 1.5%. Input material: blood. These receptors originate from a woman aged 30 to 39 in good health. Each CDR3 is given with its conserved first and last residue. D genes are given only for firm matches. Clone size is shown for a subset of rows, as once, few, many or a class of expanded clone.

>TRBJ2-1|TRBV6-4|TRBD2|-
CASSAVAGAYNEQFF
TGTGCCAGCAGTGCCGTAGCGGGAGCCTACAATGAGCAGTTCTTC
>TRBJ1-1|TRBV18|-|-
CASSPGGDTEAFF
TGTGCCAGCTCACCAGGGGGGGACACTGAAGCTTTCTTT
>TRBJ1-4|TRBV4-1|-|-
CASSQGTGNEKLFF
TGCGCCAGCAGCCAAGGCACAGGGAATGAAAAACTGTTTTTT
>TRBJ2-7|TRBV18|TRBD1|-
CASSPPYRPFSGQGDHEQYF
TGTGCCAGCTCACCACCGTACCGCCCCTTCTCGGGACAGGGCGACCACGAGCAGTACTTC
>TRBJ1-3|TRBV7-9|-|once
CASRPEVHKLAGSIYF
TGTGCCAGCAGACCAGAGGTCCACAAGTTGGCGGGCTCCATATATTTT
>TRBJ2-1|TRBV4-1|TRBD2|few
CASSRGLAPSYNEQFF
TGCGCCAGCAGCCGAGGACTAGCGCCCTCCTACAATGAGCAGTTCTTC
>TRBJ1-5|TRBV6-5|TRBD1|medium-sized
CASSTGTGGNQPQHF
TGTGCCAGCAGCACCGGGACAGGGGGGAATCAGCCCCAGCATTTT
>TRBJ1-2|TRBV2|-|-
CASSDRTANGYTF
TGTGCCAGCAGTGACCGGACAGCTAATGGCTACACCTTC
>TRBJ1-2|TRBV6-5|TRBD1|-
CASTAGTGENGYTF
TGTGCCAGCACCGCCGGGACAGGGGAGAACGGCTACACCTTC
>TRBJ1-1|TRBV5-8|-|-
CASSLWFGGGNTEAFF
TGTGCCAGCAGCCTTTGGTTTGGGGGCGGGAACACTGAAGCTTTCTTT
>TRBJ1-5|TRBV19|-|-
CASRTDRPNQPQHF
TGTGCCAGTAGGACAGACAGGCCCAATCAGCCCCAGCATTTT
>TRBJ2-5|TRBV18|-|-
CASSPYQETQYF
TGTGCCAGCTCACCCTACCAAGAGACCCAGTACTTC
>TRBJ1-4|TRBV25-1|-|once
CASSERVGEKLFF
TGTGCCAGCAGTGAGAGGGTGGGGGAAAAACTGTTTTTT
>TRBJ2-1|TRBV6-1|-|-
CASSEDGRDFYNEQFF
TGTGCCAGCAGTGAAGATGGCAGAGATTTTTACAATGAGCAGTTCTTC
>TRBJ1-6|TRBV5-1|-|-
CASTQGVRAPLHF
TGCGCCAGCACTCAGGGAGTACGGGCACCCCTCCACTTT